The 27 T cell receptor beta chains reported below all come from one sample, sequenced in a study of CD8 T cells in Susac syndrome. Random hexamers were used to reverse transcribe the RNA input (roughly 0.5 to 1 ug). TCRdb re-called the immunoSEQ multiplex PCR reads with MiXCR, one entry per CDR3 protein. The sample consists of approximately 50,000 distinct CDR3 sequences, approximately 95% of them appearing once. Input material: CD8+ T cells from PBMCs. The source of these receptors is a human donor with Susac syndrome.

The chain uses TRBV12-3 or TRBV12-4 and TRBJ2-1; TRBD1 might be the D (5 bases). Trimming removed 8 bases from V and 8 bases from J, with 10 bases in between. The CDR3 covers 11 residues. The CDR3 is CASRQSHEQFF. The CDR3 bases are TGTGCCAGCCGACAGTCCCATGAGCAGTTCTTC.

The chain is built from TRBV29-1 and TRBJ2-2; 7 nucleotides align to TRBD1. The V gene's germline CDR1 is SQVTM and CDR2 ANQGSEA. The ends lost 1 base at V and 3 bases at J; junction bases unmatched: 2. The CDR3 covers 14 residues. CDR3 sequence (DNA): TGCAGCGTTGAAGGAGACAGGGACACCGGGGAGCTGTTTTTT. It specifies CSVEGDRDTGELFF.

This chain links TRBV4-1 with TRBJ2-7; unclear D gene. CDR3 length equals 14 residues. The V end lost 2 bases, the J end lost 1 base, and 9 bases lay between the germline ends. Germline assignment: CDR1 MGHRA and CDR2 YSYEKL. The CDR3 bases are TGCGCCAGCAGCCAATTCGGAGAATCCTACGAGCAGTACTTC. Its translation: CASSQFGESYEQYF.

The V gene is TRBV27, the J gene TRBJ2-1; 9 bases match TRBD2. The junction had 3 bases not matched to a gene; V was cut back by 6 bases and J by 3 bases. Germline V CDR1 and CDR2: MNHEY, SMNVEV (reference sequence). This CDR3 is built from 14 residues. The chain's CDR3 is CASSSGGSYNEQFF. The CDR3 DNA sequence: TGTGCCAGCAGCAGCGGGGGGAGCTACAATGAGCAGTTCTTC.

J is TRBJ2-7 and V is TRBV7-9; 7 bases map to TRBD2. V lost 8 bases, J lost 0 bases, and 4 bases stayed unmatched. This CDR3 is 13 amino acids long. CDR1 SEHNR and CDR2 FQNEAQ come from the germline V gene (reference sequence). CDR3 amino acids: CASLGGSSYEQYF. CDR3 nucleotide sequence: TGTGCCAGCTTGGGGGGGAGCTCCTACGAGCAGTACTTC.

The chain links TRBV12-3 or TRBV12-4 to TRBJ2-2; D is unresolved. This CDR3 contains 12 residues. V was shortened by 5 bases and J by 4 bases, with 5 bases between the two germline ends. The CDR3 reads CASSHGTGELFF. The CDR3, as DNA: TGTGCCAGCAGTCACGGCACCGGGGAGCTGTTTTTT.

The chain links TRBV4-1 to TRBJ2-5; no firm D call. The germline CDR1 and CDR2 sequences are MGHRA and YSYEKL. The CDR3 runs 11 residues. Deletions cut 3 bases from V and 5 bases from J, with 4 bases between. Here the CDR3 DNA reads TGCGCCAGCAGCCATCTGGAGACCCAGTACTTC. This translates into CASSHLETQYF.

The chain uses TRBV29-1 and TRBJ2-7; 7 positions match TRBD1. This CDR3 region has 15 residues. V trimming: 3 bases; J trimming: 2 bases; junction bases outside the gene matches: 10. From germline, CDR1 is SQVTM and CDR2 ANQGSEA. CDR3 loop: CSVESRGQKPYEQYF. The CDR3 bases are TGCAGCGTTGAGTCAAGGGGACAGAAACCCTACGAGCAGTACTTC.

J is TRBJ1-1 and V is TRBV30; 7 bases fit TRBD1. The ends lost 3 bases at V and 3 bases at J; junction bases unmatched: 7. The CDR3 is made up of 14 amino acids. Germline V gives CDR1 GTSNPN, CDR2 SVGIG (reference sequence). The chain's CDR3 is CAWRQGFGDTEAFF. The CDR3 DNA reads TGTGCCTGGAGACAGGGGTTCGGGGACACTGAAGCTTTCTTT.

The gene calls are TRBV7-9 and TRBJ2-7, with 7 bases aligning to TRBD1. The trim removed 5 bases at V and 0 bases at J, leaving 10 bases unmatched. This CDR3 has 16 amino acids. CDR1 and CDR2 from the germline V gene are SEHNR and FQNEAQ (reference sequence). This CDR3 reads CASSTPGTADSYEQYF. The DNA for the CDR3 is TGTGCCAGCAGCACGCCCGGGACAGCGGACTCCTACGAGCAGTACTTC.

The chain employs TRBV20-1 and TRBJ2-3; possible D gene TRBD2, 6 bases. V was shortened by 0 bases and J by 4 bases, with 11 bases between the two germline ends. Germline CDR1 DFQATT, CDR2 SNEGSKA (reference sequence). This CDR3 has 14 residues. The CDR3 DNA reads TGCAGTGCTAGAGAGTATCGGGGGTCAGATACGCAGTATTTT. Its translation is CSAREYRGSDTQYF.

The chain employs TRBV20-1 and TRBJ2-1; D not resolved. This CDR3 is built from 14 residues. Germline V gene sequence: CDR1 DFQATT, CDR2 SNEGSKA (reference sequence). V lost 6 bases and J 5 bases, leaving 17 bases between the germline ends. The CDR3 nucleotides read TGCAGTGCCCGAAACCCCGGCCTTGACAATGAGCAGTTCTTC. The encoded protein is CSARNPGLDNEQFF.

The V gene is TRBV10-3, the J gene TRBJ2-3; no firm D call. V was clipped by 2 bases and J by 1 base, with 10 bases between them. Germline V CDR1 and CDR2: ENHRY, SYGVKD. This CDR3 has 15 residues. Here the CDR3 reads CAISETDRGTDTQYF. DNA for the CDR3: TGTGCCATCAGTGAGACCGACCGGGGCACAGATACGCAGTATTTT.

The chain carries TRBV7-9 and TRBJ2-5, with 8 bases aligning to TRBD2. CDR3 size: 16 residues. After removal of 3 bases from V and 0 bases from J, the junction contained 6 bases not matched to a gene. Germline V lookup: CDR1 SEHNR, CDR2 FQNEAQ (reference sequence). The CDR3 nucleotides read TGTGCCAGCAGCTTTTTGGGCGGGGGGAACCAAGAGACCCAGTACTTC. This sequence encodes CASSFLGGGNQETQYF.

The chain couples TRBV2 to TRBJ1-1; D is unresolved. Germline V CDR1 and CDR2: SNHLY, FYNNEI. The CDR3 covers 11 residues. The ends were cut back, 9 bases at V and 6 bases at J, with 11 bases in the middle. In DNA, the CDR3 is TGTGCCAGTCGGTGGCCGCCTGAAGCTTTCTTT. It translates to CASRWPPEAFF.

The chain joins TRBV28 to TRBJ2-1, with 7 bases fitting TRBD1. V lost 4 bases and J lost 0; bases outside the gene matches: 12. Germline CDR1 is MDHEN and CDR2 is SYDVKM. CDR3 size: 18 residues. CDR3 in DNA: TGTGCCAGCAGTTGGGGGATCCCGGACAGGAGCTCCTACAATGAGCAGTTCTTC. It codes for CASSWGIPDRSSYNEQFF.

The rearrangement uses TRBV3-1 and TRBJ2-5; 8 bases match TRBD2. Trimming cost V 6 bases and J 4 bases; bases outside gene matches: 10. Germline-derived CDR1 and CDR2 are LGHDT and YNNKEL (reference sequence). This CDR3 is 15 amino acids long. As DNA, the CDR3 is TGTGCCAGCAGACACTCGGGACTAGTCGGAGAGACCCAGTACTTC. The encoded protein is CASRHSGLVGETQYF.

V and J are TRBV6-5 and TRBJ2-5; 10 positions match TRBD2. Germline loops: CDR1 MNHEY, CDR2 SVGAGI. The CDR3 contains 15 residues. V was pared by 6 bases and J by 0 bases, with 4 bases of the junction left unmatched. DNA of the CDR3: TGTGCCAGCAGACTAGCGGGGCCCTACCAAGAGACCCAGTACTTC. It codes for CASRLAGPYQETQYF.

The V gene is TRBV6-5, the J gene TRBJ2-5; tentative D call: TRBD2 (6 bases). The CDR3 totals 15 residues. Trimming shortened V by 1 base and J by 0 bases, and 9 bases separated the two germline ends. The V gene's germline CDR1 is MNHEY and CDR2 SVGAGI. The CDR3 nucleotides are TGTGCCAGCAGTTACTTGGGACTCGACCAAGAGACCCAGTACTTC. Protein: CASSYLGLDQETQYF.

The chain employs TRBV3-1 and TRBJ2-5; D not resolved. CDR3 size: 14 residues. The V end was cut by 4 bases, the J end by 5 bases, with 14 bases between. The germline V gene encodes CDR1 LGHDT and CDR2 YNNKEL (reference sequence). CDR3 protein: CASSPSASTETQYF. The CDR3 DNA reads TGTGCCAGCAGCCCGTCAGCCTCGACGGAGACCCAGTACTTC.

This chain joins TRBV5-6 and TRBJ2-5; tentatively, D is TRBD1 or TRBD2 (6 bases each). V was clipped by 4 bases and J by 4 bases, with 17 bases between them. In germline, CDR1 is SGHDT, CDR2 YYEEEE. CDR3 length: 15 residues. DNA for the CDR3: TGTGCCAGCAGCGCCCAAGGGGGACTCCGAGAGACCCAGTACTTC. Its translation: CASSAQGGLRETQYF.

In this sample, this clonotype turned up once. The rearrangement uses TRBV9 and TRBJ1-2; no definite D call. The V end was cut by 3 bases, the J end by 3 bases, with 9 bases between. The CDR3 loop spans 13 amino acids. Germline CDR1 reads SGDLS; CDR2 reads YYNGEE. Written as DNA, the CDR3 is TGTGCCAGCAGCGCGACGACCTACTATGGCTACACCTTC. This sequence encodes CASSATTYYGYTF.

This clonotype came up a few times. CDR3 DNA: TGTGCCAGCAGCTTGGACGACAGTAGCAATCAGCCCCAGCATTTT. Protein sequence: CASSLDDSSNQPQHF. The chain couples TRBV7-8 to TRBJ1-5, with D perhaps TRBD1 (5 bases). Germline V CDR1 and CDR2: SGHVS, FQNEAQ. The length of the CDR3 is 15 residues. V lost 3 bases to trimming and J lost 0 bases, with 9 bases between them.

The chain employs TRBV7-9 and TRBJ2-2; D may be TRBD1 or TRBD2 (5 bases each). Germline lookup yields CDR1 SEHNR and CDR2 FQNEAQ (reference sequence). V was trimmed by 5 bases and J by 4 bases, leaving 17 bases between them. This CDR3 comprises 16 residues. The CDR3 nucleotides read TGTGCCAGCAGCCCGCCTCTCGGGGCGGGCACCGGGGAGCTGTTTTTT. The encoded protein is CASSPPLGAGTGELFF.

The CDR3 is CSATPGGEQYF. CDR3 DNA sequence: TGCAGTGCCACTCCGGGGGGCGAGCAGTACTTC. The chain couples TRBV20-1 to TRBJ2-7; 7 nucleotides agree with TRBD2. Trimming at V came to 6 bases and at J to 6 bases, leaving 5 bases not matched to a gene. CDR3 length: 11 residues. Germline loops: CDR1 DFQATT, CDR2 SNEGSKA (reference sequence).

The V gene is TRBV2, the J gene TRBJ2-7; D ambiguous. CDR3 length equals 11 residues. Germline V gene sequence: CDR1 SNHLY, CDR2 FYNNEI. Trimming left V 3 bases short and J 4 bases short, with 4 bases between. CDR3 region: CASSEAYEQYF. The CDR3 region has the DNA TGTGCCAGCAGTGAGGCGTACGAGCAGTACTTC. Supplemented by reference TRBV2 and TRBJ2-7, the full variable domain reads EPEVTQTPSHQVTQMGQEVILRCVPISNHLYFYWYRQILGQKVEFLVSFYNNEISEKSEIFDDQFSVERPDGSNFTLKIRSTKLEDSAMYFCASSEAYEQYFGPGTRLTVT.

The rearrangement uses TRBV4-1 and TRBJ2-7; D uncertain. V was trimmed by 0 bases and J by 4 bases, leaving 4 bases between them. CDR3 size: 12 residues. Germline assignment: CDR1 MGHRA and CDR2 YSYEKL. The CDR3 region is CASSQDRYEQYF. In DNA, the CDR3 is TGCGCCAGCAGCCAAGACCGTTACGAGCAGTACTTC.